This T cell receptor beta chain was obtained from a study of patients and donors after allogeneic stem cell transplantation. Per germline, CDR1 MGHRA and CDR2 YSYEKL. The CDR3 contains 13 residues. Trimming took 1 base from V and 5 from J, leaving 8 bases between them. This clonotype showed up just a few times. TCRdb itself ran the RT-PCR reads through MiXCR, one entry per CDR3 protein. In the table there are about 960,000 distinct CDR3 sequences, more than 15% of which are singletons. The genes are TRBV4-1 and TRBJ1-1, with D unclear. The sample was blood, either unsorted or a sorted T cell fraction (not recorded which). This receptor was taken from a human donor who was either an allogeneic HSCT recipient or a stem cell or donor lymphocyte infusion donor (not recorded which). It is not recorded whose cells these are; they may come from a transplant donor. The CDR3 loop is CASSQVLGTEAFF. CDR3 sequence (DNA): TGCGCCAGCAGCCAAGTATTAGGGACTGAAGCTTTCTTT.